This T cell receptor (beta chain) derives from a study of shared clonotypes between healthy human individuals (TCRdb year 2020). For the study in its entirety: The cohort included three men and a couple of women between 18 and 49 years of age. The study deeply sequenced blood TCR repertoires of about 5 healthy adults to estimate repertoire size and the extent of clonotype sharing between individuals. Leukapheresis yielded between about 0.9 and 9.5 billion PBMCs per donor. To increase sequencing depth and limit assay-specific biases, TCR repertoire library preparation and sequencing were carried out by different laboratories using diverse techniques. Per donor, three plates each were used for CD4 naive and CD4 memory, two for CD8 naive, and one for CD8 memory. What the study reported, not specific to this receptor: Pairwise subsampling led to the expectation that sequencing depth would affect the degree of clonotype sharing among donors. Naive subsets generally had larger estimated clonotype richness than memory subsets. Across several donors, approximately 4.6% of naive CD4, around 3.5% of naive CD8, about 2% of memory CD4, and approximately 0.4% of memory CD8 clonotypes were shared. Because the study included a small number of donors, the genetic and exposure-history diversity represented was limited. Sampling was restricted to blood, and TCR repertoires in tissue are likely to differ from TCR repertoires in blood. Compared with non-shared clonotypes, the clonotypes found in all four sorted-subset donors had higher generation probabilities. Incomplete sequencing was indicated by rarefaction of sorted-subset datasets, despite the large sequencing depth.

The CDR3 spans 13 residues, from the cysteine through the phenylalanine. Only CDR3 DNA remains: 39 bases, in frame from the first base. In the germline V gene, CDR1 corresponds to ENHRY and CDR2 to SYGVKD. For this chain, trimming is 6 bases at the V end and 3 bases at the J end, and the number of junction bases without a gene match is 2. For this clone: The antigen this receptor binds is unknown. The sample holds no much larger clone one base away, and base qualities are not on file. Other DNA sequences in this sample translate to the same CDR3.

Using the deep immunoSEQ assay, multiplex PCR amplified TCR CDR3 regions from genomic DNA. Extracted genomic DNA from each cell subset was spread evenly across all wells of several immunoSEQ 96-well plates, with each plate serving as a replicate. For sorted subsets, around 0.2 ug genomic DNA, equal to 25,000 to 35,000 T cell genomes, was loaded into each replicate PCR. The purified libraries were quantified using a Qubit 3.0 fluorometer, sized with a Bioanalyzer 2100, and then quantified again using the KAPA Library Quantification kit. Every immunoSEQ 96-well plate was sequenced on a separate single-read 150-cycle Illumina NextSeq 550 flow cell. In the original analysis: Because the immunoSEQ output held only junctional sequences and lacked quality scores, the filtering could not match the filtering applied to full-length reads. To assign V/J genes and CDR3, sequences were annotated against IMGT germline references using PyIR, a Python wrapper for IgBLAST v1.9. Reads with weak V/J assignments (E-value above 1e-6), missing CDR3, stop codons, out-of-frame junctions, or ambiguous translated residues were removed. V3J clonotypes were defined as sequences sharing an identical inferred V gene, J gene, and CDR3 amino acid sequence. Percentage overlap between repertoires was calculated by dividing the number of shared unique clonotypes by the size of the smaller repertoire. Repertoire richness was assessed with RTK rarefaction, the Chao1 estimator, and Recon v2.1 estimates of unobserved clonotypes. OLGA was used to compute generation probabilities for all TCRbeta clonotypes that the gDNA method yielded from a few donors. TCRdb took this table from immuneACCESS and kept in-frame rearrangements with V and J called. Such tables lack part of the clones; where checked against another copy, unresolved V genes explain under half of the gap, and the rest is unexplained. V and J calls and clone size are as listed in that table; D and trimming were resolved from the DNA. A total of 2 million to 2.5 million clones appear in this sample, 90% to 96% of them only once. Around 0.13% of the sample is held by the ten biggest clonotypes.

The donors were healthy, HIV-negative adults who had no recently reported acute infections or vaccinations. All donors were Caucasian adults living in Nashville, Tennessee, USA. CD4+ T cells were enriched by magnetic negative selection; naive cells were then positively selected on CD45RA, and the negative fraction formed the memory subset. Blood was collected by leukapheresis, and PBMCs were isolated by Ficoll-Histopaque density gradient centrifugation and then cryopreserved in liquid nitrogen vapor phase. Purity and quantity of every magnetically sorted T cell population were checked by analytical flow cytometry. Genomic DNA was isolated from every sorted fraction and measured by UV absorbance on a Nanodrop 2000c.

This receptor chain uses TRBV10-3 and TRBJ1-5; TRBD1 agrees with 7 junctional bases. The TCR sequence derives from a man aged 18-30 years in good health. Specimen: naive CD4+ T cells sorted from blood. The label giving this sample's cell subset or site can be read as: CD45RA+ positively selected. DNA sequence: TGTGCCATCAGACAGGGGCTCAATCAGCCCCAGCATTTT. This yields the protein CAIRQGLNQPQHF.